These 5 T cell receptor beta chains originate from one sample sequenced in a study of immune heterogeneity within non-small cell lung tumors. As template, the study used bulk tumor genomic DNA at about 540 ng per sample. Doctors removed several biopsies from each primary tumor during surgery, keeping them far apart. Patients with untreated, newly diagnosed non-small cell lung cancer underwent curative surgery. A multiplex PCR containing 32 V primers and 13 J primers was used to amplify TCR beta CDR3. MiXCR, applied by TCRdb to the multiplex PCR reads, yields one record per CDR3 protein. The data contain some 4,700 distinct CDR3 sequences, 20% of them singletons. Sequencing was carried out using lung tumor tissue. The source is a man in his 60s with non-small cell lung cancer.

By share, this clonotype ranks as medium-sized. This chain connects TRBV6-1 to TRBJ1-2; D is possibly TRBD1 (5 bases). CDR1 MNHNS and CDR2 SASEGT come from the germline V gene. The CDR3 has 13 residues. The V and J ends lost 7 bases and 1 base respectively, with 10 bases between them. This chain's CDR3 is CASMQGGNYGYTF. CDR3 bases: TGTGCCAGCATGCAGGGCGGTAACTATGGCTACACCTTC.

This clonotype is deemed medium-sized. The J gene is TRBJ1-5, the V gene TRBV19; 10 bases are a match to TRBD1. The CDR3 is 17 amino acids. V was clipped by 10 bases and J by 2 bases; unmatched bases: 14. The germline V gene encodes CDR1 LNHDA and CDR2 SQIVND (reference sequence). CDR3 DNA sequence: TGTGCCACCCAGGGTGGGACAGGGGTTAGTCGCAATCAGCCCCAGCATTTT. Translating gives CATQGGTGVSRNQPQHF.

This clonotype was observed a handful of times. V gene TRBV2 combines with J gene TRBJ1-1; D remains unclear. In germline, CDR1 is SNHLY, CDR2 FYNNEI. V was cut by 7 bases and J by 11 bases, with 20 bases left in between. The CDR3 is 13 amino acids. The CDR3 sequence: CASIQDRLLLAFF. CDR3 DNA: TGTGCCAGCATCCAGGACCGCCTACTCTTGGCTTTCTTT. The full variable domain, completed using reference TRBV2 and TRBJ1-1, is EPEVTQTPSHQVTQMGQEVILRCVPISNHLYFYWYRQILGQKVEFLVSFYNNEISEKSEIFDDQFSVERPDGSNFTLKIRSTKLEDSAMYFCASIQDRLLLAFFGQGTRLTVV.

Note on this clonotype: Relative to the germline gene, one junction end is altered; a read error may explain this. The chain uses TRBV30 and TRBJ2-3, with D hard to call. This CDR3 spans 16 amino acids. CDR1 and CDR2 (germline): GTSNPN, SVGIG (reference sequence). The CDR3: CARSVLPSWSTDTQYF. For the CDR3, the DNA is TGTGCCCGGAGTGTTCTACCTAGTTGGTCAACAGATACGCAGTATTTT.

The V and J genes are TRBV3-1 and TRBJ1-1; no firm D call. Germline CDR1 and CDR2: LGHDT and YNNKEL (reference sequence). The CDR3 runs to 13 residues. V lost 3 bases and J lost 6, with 11 bases in between. The CDR3 loop reads CASSHVRAAEAFF. CDR3 nucleotides: TGTGCCAGCAGCCATGTTAGGGCAGCTGAAGCTTTCTTT.